Presented here are 20 T cell receptor beta chains from one specimen sequenced in a study of blood T cells in healthy people across ages. Primers used in a second PCR of roughly 6 to 11 cycles were a sample-barcoded 5' primer and a J-beta primer mix. Each CDR3 protein gets one entry after TCRdb re-called the 5' RACE reads with MiXCR. The table has hundreds of thousands of distinct CDR3 sequences, roughly 44% seen once. Sequencing input: blood. The receptors originated from a man aged 60-69 years in good health.

This clonotype was seen a handful of times. This sequence joins TRBV4-3 and TRBJ1-4; 7 bases fit TRBD1. The CDR3 is made up of 15 amino acids. V lost 6 bases and J lost 4; bases outside the gene matches: 8. Per germline, CDR1 LGHNA and CDR2 YSLEER. The CDR3 nucleotides are TGCGCCAGCAGTTACGGGGACAGAAGTAATGAAAAACTGTTTTTT. Translating gives CASSYGDRSNEKLFF.

At least ten counts were recorded for this clonotype. The V call is TRBV12-3 or TRBV12-4, the J call TRBJ2-5; 9 nucleotides line up with TRBD1. The V and J ends lost 5 bases and 5 bases, in that order; junction bases with no gene match: 12. This CDR3 has 16 amino acids. DNA for the CDR3: TGTGCCAGCAGTGACGGGACAGGGAGCCATCAGGAGACCCAGTACTTC. This codes for CASSDGTGSHQETQYF.

The chain combines TRBV11-2 with TRBJ2-1, with 9 bases lining up with TRBD2. Germline assignment: CDR1 SGHAT and CDR2 FQNNGV. The CDR3 runs 17 residues. J gave up 7 bases and V 6 bases, and 16 bases lay outside the gene matches. Here the CDR3 DNA reads TGTGCCAGCAGTCGAGGCCTAGCGGGGAGGGCGGGAAATGAGCAGTTCTTC. Encoded protein: CASSRGLAGRAGNEQFF.

This chain uses TRBV10-3 with TRBJ2-3, with D perhaps matching TRBD1 (6 bases). V lost 1 base and J lost 0, with 11 bases in between. Per the germline V gene, CDR1 is ENHRY and CDR2 is SYGVKD. The CDR3 contains 16 residues. CDR3 in amino acids: CAISEFAGASTDTQYF. In DNA, the CDR3 is TGTGCCATCAGTGAGTTCGCAGGGGCGAGCACAGATACGCAGTATTTT.

This clonotype was observed many times. The V call is TRBV4-1, the J call TRBJ2-1; 11 nucleotides align to TRBD2. Germline loops: CDR1 MGHRA, CDR2 YSYEKL. CDR3 length: 19 residues. V shed 1 base and J 0 bases; nucleotides not matched to a gene: 8. In DNA, the CDR3 is TGCGCCAGCAGCCAAGGGGGGACTAGCGGACCCAGCTCCTACAATGAGCAGTTCTTC. Protein sequence: CASSQGGTSGPSSYNEQFF.

The V and J genes are TRBV27 and TRBJ1-2; D uncertain. V lost 10 bases to trimming and J lost 1 base, with 10 bases between them. Germline V gene data show CDR1 as MNHEY and CDR2 as SMNVEV (reference sequence). This CDR3 region has 12 residues. The CDR3 protein is CATKEGNYGYTF. The CDR3, as DNA: TGTGCCACCAAGGAGGGTAACTATGGCTACACCTTC.

In its sample, this clonotype was seen a few times. The chain joins TRBV7-2 to TRBJ2-7; D gene ambiguous. The V gene lost 4 bases and the J gene lost 2 bases, with 15 bases spanning the gap. The CDR3 covers 15 residues. In germline, CDR1 is SGHTA, CDR2 FQGNSA. As DNA, the CDR3 is TGTGCCAGCAGCTCCGCCCCGGTTCCAACCTACGAGCAGTACTTC. Translated: CASSSAPVPTYEQYF.

This clonotype was counted only a few times. This chain joins TRBV7-9 and TRBJ1-2; 10 nucleotides match TRBD1. From germline, CDR1 is SEHNR and CDR2 FQNEAQ (reference sequence). V was pared by 1 base and J by 6 bases, with 5 bases of the junction left unmatched. The CDR3 spans 15 residues. CDR3 residues: CASSLERTGGNGYTF. The CDR3 nucleotides are TGTGCCAGCAGCTTAGAGAGGACAGGGGGAAATGGCTACACCTTC. Using reference TRBV7-9 and TRBJ1-2 for the parts outside the CDR3, the full variable domain is DTGVSQNPRHKITKRGQNVTFRCDPISEHNRLYWYRQTLGQGPEFLTYFQNEAQLEKSRLLSDRFSAERPKGSFSTLEIQRTEQGDSAMYLCASSLERTGGNGYTFGSGTRLTVV.

The genes are TRBV20-1 and TRBJ1-5, with TRBD1 as a possible D gene (5 bases). Deletions cut 3 bases from V and 0 bases from J, with 12 bases between. CDR1 DFQATT and CDR2 SNEGSKA come from the germline V gene (reference sequence). The CDR3 is made up of 15 amino acids. CDR3 amino acids: CSARAGSDSNQPQHF. The CDR3 region has the DNA TGCAGTGCTAGGGCAGGGTCCGATAGCAATCAGCCCCAGCATTTT.

The J gene is TRBJ2-6, the V gene TRBV13; D remains unclear. With 7 bases removed from V and 5 bases from J, the gap between germline ends came to 9 bases. This CDR3 spans 13 amino acids. From germline, CDR1 is PRHDT and CDR2 FYEKMQ (reference sequence). CDR3 residues: CASNGRRANVLTF. The DNA for the CDR3 is TGTGCCAGCAATGGCAGAAGGGCCAACGTCCTGACTTTC.

The gene calls are TRBV10-3 and TRBJ2-3; D remains ambiguous. Germline V gives CDR1 ENHRY, CDR2 SYGVKD. V shed 2 bases and J shed 0 bases, with 12 bases lying between them. The CDR3 has 16 amino acids. In nucleotides, the CDR3 is TGTGCCATCAGTGAGCGAACGGGCCCTAGCACAGATACGCAGTATTTT. Its protein is CAISERTGPSTDTQYF.

The V and J genes are TRBV7-2 and TRBJ2-3, with D perhaps given as TRBD1 or TRBD2 (6 bases each). The CDR3 has 19 residues. Trimming took 2 bases from V and 3 from J, leaving 24 bases between them. Per germline, CDR1 SGHTA and CDR2 FQGNSA. CDR3 sequence reads: CASSLLPPRGGLSTDTQYF. CDR3 DNA: TGTGCCAGCAGCTTATTGCCACCCCGAGGGGGGCTTAGTACAGATACGCAGTATTTT.

The chain is built from TRBV4-1 and TRBJ2-5; 10 nucleotides match TRBD1. The germline CDR1 and CDR2 sequences are MGHRA and YSYEKL. V lost 4 bases, J lost 3 bases, and 11 bases stayed unmatched. The CDR3 totals 17 residues. The chain's CDR3 is CASSRKAGTGEKETQYF. CDR3 sequence (DNA): TGCGCCAGCAGCCGAAAGGCCGGGACAGGGGAAAAAGAGACCCAGTACTTC.

This clonotype showed up just once. The chain recombines TRBV12-3 or TRBV12-4 with TRBJ2-2; unclear D gene. Trimming shortened V by 5 bases and J by 3 bases, and 10 bases separated the two germline ends. The length of the CDR3 is 14 residues. In nucleotides, the CDR3 is TGTGCCAGCAGTCTAGGTCTTGACACCGGGGAGCTGTTTTTT. Protein: CASSLGLDTGELFF.

This clonotype appeared a few times. Sequence at one end of the junction differs from germline and may be a read error. V usage is TRBV14 and J usage is TRBJ2-7, with unresolved D. Gene TRBJ2-5 matches the end of the DNA better, so the J call may be wrong. Germline V gene lookup returns CDR1 SGHDN and CDR2 FVKESK. The CDR3 sequence is 11 residues long. CDR3 in amino acids: CANSQGETQYF. In DNA, the CDR3 is TGTGCCAACAGCCAAGGCGAGACCCAGTACTTC.

There are a few counts of this clonotype. The rearrangement joins TRBV6-4 to TRBJ2-7; 10 bases are a match to TRBD2. CDR3 length: 17 amino acids. Germline lookup yields CDR1 MRHNA and CDR2 SNTAGT. V lost 0 bases to trimming and J lost 3 bases; unmatched junction nucleotides: 8. The CDR3 spells CASSDSTVASGGYEQYF. The CDR3 DNA is TGTGCCAGCAGTGACTCGACGGTGGCTAGCGGGGGCTACGAGCAGTACTTC.

This clonotype was recorded once. This chain uses TRBV20-1 with TRBJ1-2; D might be TRBD1 (6 bases). The CDR3 has 13 amino acids. Germline V CDR1 and CDR2: DFQATT, SNEGSKA (reference sequence). Between the trimmed V and J ends, which lost 6 bases and 6 bases, there was a span of 17 bases. The CDR3: CSAYGGLRDGYTF. CDR3 in DNA: TGCAGTGCCTACGGGGGCCTAAGGGATGGCTACACCTTC.

V gene TRBV6-5 combines with J gene TRBJ1-1; tentatively, D is TRBD1 (5 bases). V gave up 2 bases and J gave up 3 bases, with 19 bases separating them. The CDR3 extends over 17 amino acids. Germline loops: CDR1 MNHEY, CDR2 SVGAGI. This chain's CDR3 is CASSYTSAGGRDTEAFF. The CDR3 DNA reads TGTGCCAGCAGTTACACCTCGGCGGGGGGAAGGGACACTGAAGCTTTCTTT.

The V and J genes are TRBV6-5 and TRBJ2-7, with a tentative D call TRBD1 (7 bases). CDR3 size: 14 residues. Germline CDR1 MNHEY, CDR2 SVGAGI. V lost 6 bases and J 3 bases, leaving 15 bases between the germline ends. The CDR3 bases are TGTGCCAGCAGATATACAGGGGAGGACTACGAGCAGTACTTC. It codes for CASRYTGEDYEQYF.

J is TRBJ1-4 and V is TRBV10-3; possible D gene TRBD1, 5 bases. Germline V CDR1 and CDR2: ENHRY, SYGVKD. V gave up 5 bases and J gave up 4 bases, with 8 bases separating them. The CDR3 extends over 13 amino acids. CDR3 in DNA: TGTGCCATCAGTCAAGGGGTTAATGAAAAACTGTTTTTT. Residues: CAISQGVNEKLFF.